This T cell receptor beta chain emerged from a study of blood T cell repertoires in COVID-19. Original handling: Estimates of nucleated cell counts were drawn from the amplification of reference gene primers. Sequenced by immunoSEQ multiplex PCR; TCRdb stores in-frame clones only, minus some. The V and J calls and clone size come from that table; D and trimming were worked out from the DNA. The sample lists about 310,000 clones; roughly 84% were seen once. In germline, CDR1 is MDHEN, CDR2 SYDVKM. The V and J ends lost 3 bases and 2 bases respectively, with 7 bases between them. The CDR3 sequence is 13 residues long.

The receptor was isolated from a man aged 50-60 years with active or convalescent COVID-19. This chain uses TRBV28 with TRBJ1-2; D unclear. The specimen sequenced was peripheral blood. For the CDR3, the DNA is TGTGCCAGCAGTTTTCAGGTGAACTATGGCTACACCTTC. Amino acid sequence: CASSFQVNYGYTF.